Shown below are 8 T cell receptor beta chains from a single sample sequenced in a study of cytomegalovirus exposure and HLA in healthy donors. Primers: 60 Vbeta forward and 13 Jbeta reverse. Sequencing was performed with immunoSEQ multiplex PCR; in TCRdb, only in-frame clones are kept and a portion is missing. The repertoire holds about 150,000 clones, with roughly 9.7% as singletons. Sequencing was carried out using PBMCs. These receptors were taken from a middle-aged man in good health and CMV-seronegative.

The J gene is TRBJ2-3, the V gene TRBV28, with a possible D match to TRBD1 (5 bases). CDR3 length: 14 residues. Germline loops: CDR1 MDHEN, CDR2 SYDVKM. V was shortened by 7 bases and J by 2 bases, with 13 bases between the two germline ends. This CDR3 is CASIRRTSTDTQYF. In DNA form, the CDR3 reads TGTGCCAGCATCAGACGGACATCCACAGATACGCAGTATTTT.

This clone has a handful of counts. The rearrangement joins TRBV9 to TRBJ1-1; 8 nucleotides line up with TRBD1. Germline assignment: CDR1 SGDLS and CDR2 YYNGEE. V lost 2 bases to trimming and J lost 5 bases; unmatched junction nucleotides: 5. This CDR3 has 14 residues. In DNA form, the CDR3 reads TGTGCCAGCAGCGTCGGGACAGGAAGAACTGAAGCTTTCTTT. Protein sequence: CASSVGTGRTEAFF.

V and J are TRBV19 and TRBJ1-1, with TRBD1 identical over 9 bases. The CDR3 runs to 14 residues. Germline-derived CDR1 and CDR2 are LNHDA and SQIVND (reference sequence). The J segment lost 6 bases and the V segment lost 6 bases, leaving 8 bases of the junction unmatched. The CDR3 sequence is CASRPGQGDPEAFF. In DNA form, the CDR3 reads TGTGCCAGTAGGCCGGGACAGGGTGACCCTGAAGCTTTCTTT.

This clone was detected only a few times. The rearrangement joins TRBV2 to TRBJ1-1; weak D call: TRBD1 (5 bases). The CDR3 extends over 14 amino acids. Trimming cost V 7 bases and J 4 bases, with 16 bases left between them. Germline lookup yields CDR1 SNHLY and CDR2 FYNNEI. CDR3 sequence: CASTEGTGGTEAFF. The DNA for the CDR3 is TGTGCCAGCACCGAGGGGACCGGGGGCACTGAAGCTTTCTTT. The whole variable domain, remainder taken from reference TRBV2 and TRBJ1-1, is EPEVTQTPSHQVTQMGQEVILRCVPISNHLYFYWYRQILGQKVEFLVSFYNNEISEKSEIFDDQFSVERPDGSNFTLKIRSTKLEDSAMYFCASTEGTGGTEAFFGQGTRLTVV.

This clone was recorded a few times. This chain links TRBV28 with TRBJ2-5; TRBD2 aligns across 11 bases. The V gene's germline CDR1 is MDHEN and CDR2 SYDVKM. This CDR3 region has 14 residues. J was trimmed by 7 bases and V by 3 bases; bases with no gene match: 4. CDR3 region: CASSFSGGAGTQYF. For the CDR3, the DNA is TGTGCCAGCAGTTTTAGCGGGGGGGCTGGGACCCAGTACTTC.

Ten or more counts support this clone. The chain is built from TRBV7-7 and TRBJ2-2; D perhaps matches TRBD1 (5 bases). Germline CDR1 SSHAT, CDR2 FNYEAQ (reference sequence). This CDR3 spans 14 amino acids. V was shortened by 3 bases and J by 1 base, with 6 bases between the two germline ends. CDR3 sequence (DNA): TGTGCCAGCAGCTTCGGACAGAACACCGGGGAGCTGTTTTTT. Protein product: CASSFGQNTGELFF.

CDR3: CASSQPQQDEQFF. Written as DNA, the CDR3 is TGTGCCAGCAGCCAACCACAGCAAGATGAGCAGTTCTTC. The V call is TRBV4-2, the J call TRBJ2-1; D is unclear. The V end lost 2 bases, the J end lost 8 bases, and 10 bases lay between the germline ends. The germline V gene has CDR1 LGHNA and CDR2 YNFKEQ. The CDR3 length is 13 residues.

The chain employs TRBV27 and TRBJ1-4; D remains unclear. This CDR3 region has 15 residues. Trimming cost V 2 bases and J 8 bases, with 15 bases left between them. CDR1 MNHEY and CDR2 SMNVEV come from the germline V gene (reference sequence). CDR3 DNA sequence: TGTGCCAGCAGTTTAAATGCCGGGATCTGGGAAAAACTGTTTTTT. Translation: CASSLNAGIWEKLFF.